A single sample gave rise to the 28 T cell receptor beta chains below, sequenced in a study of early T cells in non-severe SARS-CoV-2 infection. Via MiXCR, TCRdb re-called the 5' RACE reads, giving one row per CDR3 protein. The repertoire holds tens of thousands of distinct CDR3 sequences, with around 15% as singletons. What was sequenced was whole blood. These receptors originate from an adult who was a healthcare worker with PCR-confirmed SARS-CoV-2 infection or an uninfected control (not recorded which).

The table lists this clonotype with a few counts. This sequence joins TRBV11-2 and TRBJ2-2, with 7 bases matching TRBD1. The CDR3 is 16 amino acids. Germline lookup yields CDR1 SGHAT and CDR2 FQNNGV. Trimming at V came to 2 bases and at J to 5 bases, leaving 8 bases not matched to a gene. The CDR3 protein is CASSLSFGQVTGELFF. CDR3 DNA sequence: TGTGCCAGCAGCTTAAGCTTCGGACAGGTGACCGGGGAGCTGTTTTTT.

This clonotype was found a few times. The CDR3 protein is CASSLNGLGADIQYF. The CDR3 DNA reads as TGTGCCAGCAGTTTAAATGGACTAGGGGCAGACATTCAGTACTTC. J is TRBJ2-4 and V is TRBV27; 7 nucleotides align to TRBD2. Germline V gene sequence: CDR1 MNHEY, CDR2 SMNVEV (reference sequence). CDR3 length: 15 residues. The junction had 9 bases not matched to a gene; V was cut back by 2 bases and J by 8 bases.

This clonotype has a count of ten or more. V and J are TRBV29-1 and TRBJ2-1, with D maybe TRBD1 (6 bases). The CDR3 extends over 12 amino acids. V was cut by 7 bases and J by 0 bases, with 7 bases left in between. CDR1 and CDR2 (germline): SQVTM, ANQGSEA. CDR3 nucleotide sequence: TGCAGCGGGGGGCACTCCTACAATGAGCAGTTCTTC. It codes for CSGGHSYNEQFF.

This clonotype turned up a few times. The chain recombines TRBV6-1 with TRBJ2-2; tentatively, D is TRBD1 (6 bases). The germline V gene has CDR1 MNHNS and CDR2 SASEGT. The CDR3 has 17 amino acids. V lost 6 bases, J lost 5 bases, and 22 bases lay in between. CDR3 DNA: TGTGCCAGCAGATCGACAGGAGTCGTACTGGGGACCGGGGAGCTGTTTTTT. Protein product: CASRSTGVVLGTGELFF.

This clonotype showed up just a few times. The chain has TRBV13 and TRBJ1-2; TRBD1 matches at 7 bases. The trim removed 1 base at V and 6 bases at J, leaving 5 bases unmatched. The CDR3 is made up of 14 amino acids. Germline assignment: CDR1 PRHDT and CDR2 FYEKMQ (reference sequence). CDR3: CASSLEQGRNGYTF. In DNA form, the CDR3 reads TGTGCCAGCAGCTTAGAACAGGGGAGAAATGGCTACACCTTC.

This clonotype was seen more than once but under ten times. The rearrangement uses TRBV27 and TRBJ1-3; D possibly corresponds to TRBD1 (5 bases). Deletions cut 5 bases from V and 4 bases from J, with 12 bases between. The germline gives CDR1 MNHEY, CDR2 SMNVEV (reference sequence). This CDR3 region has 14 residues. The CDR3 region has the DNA TGTGCCAGCAGTATGGGACGGTGGGGAAACACCATATATTTT. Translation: CASSMGRWGNTIYF.

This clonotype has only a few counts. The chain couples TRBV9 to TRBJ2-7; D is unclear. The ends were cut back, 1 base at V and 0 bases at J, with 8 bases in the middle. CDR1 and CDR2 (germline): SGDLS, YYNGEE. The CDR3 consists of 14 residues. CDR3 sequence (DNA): TGTGCCAGCAGCGTACACAGAAACTCCTACGAGCAGTACTTC. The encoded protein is CASSVHRNSYEQYF. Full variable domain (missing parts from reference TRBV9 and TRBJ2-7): DSGVTQTPKHLITATGQRVTLRCSPRSGDLSVYWYQQSLDQGLQFLIQYYNGEERAKGNILERFSAQQFPDLHSELNLSSLELGDSALYFCASSVHRNSYEQYFGPGTRLTVT.

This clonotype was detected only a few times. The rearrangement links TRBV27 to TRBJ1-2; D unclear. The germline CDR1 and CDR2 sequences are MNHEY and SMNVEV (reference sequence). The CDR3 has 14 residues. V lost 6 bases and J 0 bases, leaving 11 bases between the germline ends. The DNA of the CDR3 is TGTGCCAGCAGCTCTTCGCCGGCTAACTATGGCTACACCTTC. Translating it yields CASSSSPANYGYTF.

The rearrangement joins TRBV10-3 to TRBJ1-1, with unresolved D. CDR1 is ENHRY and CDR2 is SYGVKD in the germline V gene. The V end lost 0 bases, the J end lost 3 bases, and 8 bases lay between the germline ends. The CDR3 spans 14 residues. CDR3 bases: TGTGCCATCAGTGAGTCTCCTGGGGACACTGAAGCTTTCTTT. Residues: CAISESPGDTEAFF.

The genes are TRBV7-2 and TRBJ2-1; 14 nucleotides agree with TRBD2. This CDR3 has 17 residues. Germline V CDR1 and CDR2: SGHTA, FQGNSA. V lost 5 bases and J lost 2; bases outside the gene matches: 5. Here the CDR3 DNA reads TGTGCCAGCAGCGGACTAGCGGGGGGCCGAACCTACAATGAGCAGTTCTTC. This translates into CASSGLAGGRTYNEQFF. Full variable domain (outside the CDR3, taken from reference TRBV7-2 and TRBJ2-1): GAGVSQSPSNKVTEKGKDVELRCDPISGHTALYWYRQSLGQGLEFLIYFQGNSAPDKSGLPSDRFSAERTGGSVSTLTIQRTQQEDSAVYLCASSGLAGGRTYNEQFFGPGTRLTVL.

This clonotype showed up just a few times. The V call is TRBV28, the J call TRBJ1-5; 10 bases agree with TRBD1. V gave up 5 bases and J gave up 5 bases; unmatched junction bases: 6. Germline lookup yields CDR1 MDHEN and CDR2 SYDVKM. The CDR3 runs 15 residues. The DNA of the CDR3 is TGTGCCAGCAGTCCCCGGGACAGGGGTTATCAGCCCCAGCATTTT. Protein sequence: CASSPRDRGYQPQHF.

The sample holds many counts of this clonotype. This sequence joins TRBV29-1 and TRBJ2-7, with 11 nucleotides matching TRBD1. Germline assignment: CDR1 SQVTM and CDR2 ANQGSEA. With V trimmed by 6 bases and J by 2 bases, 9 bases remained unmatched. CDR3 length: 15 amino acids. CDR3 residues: CSVEWDRGEAYEQYF. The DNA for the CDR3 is TGCAGCGTCGAATGGGACAGGGGGGAAGCCTACGAGCAGTACTTC.

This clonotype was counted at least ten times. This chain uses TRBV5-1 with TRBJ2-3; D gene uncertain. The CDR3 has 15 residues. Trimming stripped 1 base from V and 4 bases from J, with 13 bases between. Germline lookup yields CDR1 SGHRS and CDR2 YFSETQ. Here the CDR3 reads CASSLRPRAPDTQYF. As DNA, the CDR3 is TGCGCCAGCAGCTTGCGACCTCGGGCCCCAGATACGCAGTATTTT.

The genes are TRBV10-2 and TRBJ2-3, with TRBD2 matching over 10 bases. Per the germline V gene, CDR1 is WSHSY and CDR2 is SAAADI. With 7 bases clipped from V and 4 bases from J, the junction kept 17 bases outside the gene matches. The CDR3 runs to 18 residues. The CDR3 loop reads CASKPLAGIFRGADTQYF. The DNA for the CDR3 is TGCGCCAGCAAACCACTAGCGGGGATCTTCCGGGGTGCAGATACGCAGTATTTT.

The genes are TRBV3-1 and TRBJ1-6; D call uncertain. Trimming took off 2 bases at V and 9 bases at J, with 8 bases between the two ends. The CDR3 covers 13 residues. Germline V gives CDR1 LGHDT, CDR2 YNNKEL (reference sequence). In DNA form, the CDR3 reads TGTGCCAGCAGCCAAAGTAGCACTTCACCCCTCCACTTT. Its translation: CASSQSSTSPLHF.

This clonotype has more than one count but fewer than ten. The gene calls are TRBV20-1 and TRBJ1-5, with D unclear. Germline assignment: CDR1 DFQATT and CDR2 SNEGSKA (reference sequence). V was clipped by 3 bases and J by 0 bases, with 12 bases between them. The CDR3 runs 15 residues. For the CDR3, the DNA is TGCAGTGCTAGTCCCATTCCGAATAGCAATCAGCCCCAGCATTTT. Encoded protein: CSASPIPNSNQPQHF.

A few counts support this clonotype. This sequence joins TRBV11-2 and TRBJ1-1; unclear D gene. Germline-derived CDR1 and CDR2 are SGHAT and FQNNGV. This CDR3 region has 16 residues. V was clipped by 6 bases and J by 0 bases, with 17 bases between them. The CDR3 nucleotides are TGTGCCAGCAGGCAATCCTCGCGGGCACTGAACACTGAAGCTTTCTTT. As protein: CASRQSSRALNTEAFF. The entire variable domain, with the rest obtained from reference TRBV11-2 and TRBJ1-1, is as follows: EAGVAQSPRYKIIEKRQSVAFWCNPISGHATLYWYQQILGQGPKLLIQFQNNGVVDDSQLPKDRFSAERLKGVDSTLKIQPAKLEDSAVYLCASRQSSRALNTEAFFGQGTRLTVV.

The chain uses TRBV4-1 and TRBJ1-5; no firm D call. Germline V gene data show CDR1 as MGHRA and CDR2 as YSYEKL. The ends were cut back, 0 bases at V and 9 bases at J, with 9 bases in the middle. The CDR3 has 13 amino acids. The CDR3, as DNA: TGCGCCAGCAGCCAAGAAGAAAGTCGGCCCCAGCATTTT. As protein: CASSQEESRPQHF.

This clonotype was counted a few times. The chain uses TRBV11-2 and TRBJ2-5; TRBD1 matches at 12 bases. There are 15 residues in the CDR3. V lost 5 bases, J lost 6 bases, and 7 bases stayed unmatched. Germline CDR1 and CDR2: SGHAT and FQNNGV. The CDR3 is CASSLGDRGQKTQYF. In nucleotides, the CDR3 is TGTGCCAGCAGCCTTGGGGACAGGGGGCAAAAGACCCAGTACTTC. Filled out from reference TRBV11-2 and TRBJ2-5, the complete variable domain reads EAGVAQSPRYKIIEKRQSVAFWCNPISGHATLYWYQQILGQGPKLLIQFQNNGVVDDSQLPKDRFSAERLKGVDSTLKIQPAKLEDSAVYLCASSLGDRGQKTQYFGPGTRLLVL.

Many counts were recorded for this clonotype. The CDR3 sequence: CASSLGGTYSGNTIYF. As DNA, the CDR3 is TGCGCCAGCAGCTTGGGGGGCACTTACTCTGGAAACACCATATATTTT. The chain recombines TRBV5-1 with TRBJ1-3; D possibly corresponds to TRBD1 (5 bases). Germline values: CDR1 SGHRS, CDR2 YFSETQ. This CDR3 is 16 amino acids long. The germline V and J ends were trimmed by 0 bases and 0 bases, with 10 bases remaining between them. Full variable domain (missing parts from reference TRBV5-1 and TRBJ1-3): KAGVTQTPRYLIKTRGQQVTLSCSPISGHRSVSWYQQTPGQGLQFLFEYFSETQRNKGNFPGRFSGRQFSNSRSEMNVSTLELGDSALYLCASSLGGTYSGNTIYFGEGSWLTVV.

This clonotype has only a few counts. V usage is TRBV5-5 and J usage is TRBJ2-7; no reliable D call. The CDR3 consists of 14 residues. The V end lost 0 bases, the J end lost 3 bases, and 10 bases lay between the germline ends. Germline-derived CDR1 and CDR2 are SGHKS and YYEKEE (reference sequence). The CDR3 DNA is TGTGCCAGCAGCTTGGTGGGTGACAACTACGAGCAGTACTTC. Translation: CASSLVGDNYEQYF.

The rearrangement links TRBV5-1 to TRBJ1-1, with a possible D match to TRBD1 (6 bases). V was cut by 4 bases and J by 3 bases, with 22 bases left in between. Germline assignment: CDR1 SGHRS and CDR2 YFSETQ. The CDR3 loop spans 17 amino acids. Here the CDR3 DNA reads TGCGCCAGCAGCCCCACAGGACAGCCACGTGTGGACACTGAAGCTTTCTTT. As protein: CASSPTGQPRVDTEAFF.

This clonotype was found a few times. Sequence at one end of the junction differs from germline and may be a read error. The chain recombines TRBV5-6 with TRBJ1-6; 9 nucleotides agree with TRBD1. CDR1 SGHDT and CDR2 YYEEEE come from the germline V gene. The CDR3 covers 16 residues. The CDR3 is CASSWTGVSYNLPLHF. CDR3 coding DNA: TGTGCCAGCAGCTGGACAGGGGTATCCTATAATTTACCCCTCCACTTT.

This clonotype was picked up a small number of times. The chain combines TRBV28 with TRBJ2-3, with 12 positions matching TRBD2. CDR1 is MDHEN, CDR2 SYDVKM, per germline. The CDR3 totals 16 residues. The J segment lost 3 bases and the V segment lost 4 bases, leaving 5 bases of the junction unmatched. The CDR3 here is CASSYRTSGATDTQYF. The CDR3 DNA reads TGTGCCAGCAGTTACCGGACTAGCGGGGCGACAGATACGCAGTATTTT.

The chain's CDR3 is CSVTPEGPPYNEQFF. For the CDR3, the DNA is TGCAGCGTTACTCCCGAGGGCCCTCCCTACAATGAGCAGTTCTTC. The chain couples TRBV29-1 to TRBJ2-1; tentative D call: TRBD2 (5 bases). The CDR3 extends over 15 amino acids. The germline V gene encodes CDR1 SQVTM and CDR2 ANQGSEA. Trimming pared 5 bases from V and 2 bases from J, leaving 16 bases between.

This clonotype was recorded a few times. The CDR3 here is CASSLDDRQASYEQYF. The DNA for the CDR3 is TGTGCCAGCAGCTTAGACGACCGACAGGCCTCCTACGAGCAGTACTTC. The chain carries TRBV11-2 and TRBJ2-7, with D possibly matching TRBD1 (6 bases). This CDR3 region has 16 residues. The V gene's germline CDR1 is SGHAT and CDR2 FQNNGV. Between the trimmed V and J ends, which lost 0 bases and 0 bases, there was a span of 12 bases. The whole variable domain, remainder taken from reference TRBV11-2 and TRBJ2-7, is EAGVAQSPRYKIIEKRQSVAFWCNPISGHATLYWYQQILGQGPKLLIQFQNNGVVDDSQLPKDRFSAERLKGVDSTLKIQPAKLEDSAVYLCASSLDDRQASYEQYFGPGTRLTVT.

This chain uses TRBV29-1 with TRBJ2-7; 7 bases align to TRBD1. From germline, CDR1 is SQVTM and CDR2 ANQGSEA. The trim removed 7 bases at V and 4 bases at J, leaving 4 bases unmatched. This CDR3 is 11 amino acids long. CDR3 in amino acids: CSGGQDYEQYF. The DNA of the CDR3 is TGCAGCGGCGGACAGGATTACGAGCAGTACTTC.

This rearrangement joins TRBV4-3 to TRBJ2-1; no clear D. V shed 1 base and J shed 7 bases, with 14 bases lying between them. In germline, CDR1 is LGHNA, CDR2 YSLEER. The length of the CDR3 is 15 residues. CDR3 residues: CASSQGEFVVNEQFF. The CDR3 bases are TGCGCCAGCAGCCAAGGGGAATTTGTCGTGAATGAGCAGTTCTTC.